This T cell receptor (beta chain) is from a study of Ad26.COV2.S vaccination and SARS-CoV-2 variants. Treatment specified: some 20 received Ad26.COV2.S at low or high dose, single or two shots; about 5 received placebo; per-sample allocation not given. Sampling was performed 63 days after the first vaccine or placebo injection. This clone has a single count. This specimen includes other DNA sequences encoding the same CDR3. Using immunoSEQ multiplex PCR, the repertoire was profiled, and TCRdb retains in-frame clones only, with some absent. The sample comprises some 290,000 clones, around four fifths of which are singletons, and 2% to 2.5% rests with the top ten. This clonotype originated in a person between 18 and 59 years old who received the Ad26.COV2.S COVID-19 vaccine or a placebo. The sequencing used peripheral blood, collected in a trial of Ad26.COV2.S vaccine versus placebo.

The CDR3 is CASSRDRNTEAFF. DNA for the CDR3: TGTGCCAGCAGCCGAGACAGGAACACTGAAGCTTTCTTT. The gene calls are TRBV5-4 and TRBJ1-1, with D possibly being TRBD1 (5 bases). The CDR3 runs to 13 residues. V lost 4 bases and J 1 base, leaving 8 bases between the germline ends. In germline, CDR1 is SGHNT, CDR2 YYREEE (reference sequence).